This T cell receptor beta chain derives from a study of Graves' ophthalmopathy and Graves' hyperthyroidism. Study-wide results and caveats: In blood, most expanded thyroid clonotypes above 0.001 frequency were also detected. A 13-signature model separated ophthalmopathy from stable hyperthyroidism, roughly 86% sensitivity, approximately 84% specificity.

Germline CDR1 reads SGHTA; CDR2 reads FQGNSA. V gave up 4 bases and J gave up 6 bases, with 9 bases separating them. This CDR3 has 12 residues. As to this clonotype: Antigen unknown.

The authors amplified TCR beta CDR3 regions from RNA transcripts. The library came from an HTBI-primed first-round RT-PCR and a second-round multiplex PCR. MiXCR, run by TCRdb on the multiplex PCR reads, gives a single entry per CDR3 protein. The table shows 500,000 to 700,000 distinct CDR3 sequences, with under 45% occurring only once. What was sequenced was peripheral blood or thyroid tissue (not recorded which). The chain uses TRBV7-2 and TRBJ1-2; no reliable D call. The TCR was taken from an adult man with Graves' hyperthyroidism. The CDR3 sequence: CASSSPRHGYTF. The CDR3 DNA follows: TGTGCCAGCAGCTCCCCCAGACATGGCTACACCTTC.